These 26 T cell receptor beta chains share one sample of origin, sequenced in a study of identical twins. TCRdb passed the 5' RACE reads through MiXCR, listing each CDR3 protein once. The table shows about 520,000 distinct CDR3 sequences, with 20% to 25% occurring only once. These records were also assigned to another study, of T cells expressing NK-cell markers.

Sequencing input: CD4+ T cells sorted from blood. Receptors originate from a woman aged 18-30 years in good health.

This clonotype was counted a few times. The chain has TRBV12-3 or TRBV12-4 and TRBJ2-3; TRBD2 agrees at 8 bases. CDR3 length equals 15 residues. J gave up 2 bases and V 6 bases, and 7 bases lay outside the gene matches. The CDR3 here is CASRKSGGTTDTQYF. The CDR3 DNA is TGTGCCAGCAGGAAAAGCGGGGGTACCACAGATACGCAGTATTTT.

This clonotype was seen a handful of times. The CDR3, as DNA: TGTGCCAGCAGCTCAACCAGGCGGGGCACAGATACGCAGTATTTT. The encoded protein is CASSSTRRGTDTQYF. V usage is TRBV6-1 and J usage is TRBJ2-3; D may be TRBD2 (5 bases). The germline V gene has CDR1 MNHNS and CDR2 SASEGT. The CDR3 totals 15 residues. The V end lost 6 bases, the J end lost 1 base, and 14 bases lay between the germline ends.

This clonotype was detected a few times. The CDR3: CASFRTGEEETQYF. The CDR3 DNA reads as TGTGCCAGCTTTAGGACAGGGGAGGAGGAGACCCAGTACTTC. The V and J genes are TRBV21-1 and TRBJ2-5; TRBD1, the table's D call, was not compared with the DNA. TRBV21-1 is classified as a pseudogene. The CDR3 covers 14 residues.

This clonotype was seen more than once but under ten times. The CDR3 coding sequence is TGTGCCAGCAGCTTCCCCGGGTCTGGCTACACCTTC. Its protein product is CASSFPGSGYTF. V and J are TRBV7-9 and TRBJ1-2; D remains unclear. V lost 3 bases and J 7 bases, leaving 9 bases between the germline ends. The CDR3 consists of 12 residues. CDR1 and CDR2 (germline): SEHNR, FQNEAQ (reference sequence).

This clonotype was seen a few times. The chain recombines TRBV5-1 with TRBJ2-1; 9 bases align to TRBD2. The CDR3 consists of 13 residues. Germline V gene lookup returns CDR1 SGHRS and CDR2 YFSETQ. The V and J ends lost 3 bases and 7 bases, in that order; junction bases with no gene match: 2. CDR3 nucleotide sequence: TGCGCCAGCAGCTGGCGGGGGGGTAATGAGCAGTTCTTC. Translated, it gives CASSWRGGNEQFF. Supplemented by reference TRBV5-1 and TRBJ2-1, the full variable domain reads KAGVTQTPRYLIKTRGQQVTLSCSPISGHRSVSWYQQTPGQGLQFLFEYFSETQRNKGNFPGRFSGRQFSNSRSEMNVSTLELGDSALYLCASSWRGGNEQFFGPGTRLTVL.

This chain connects TRBV10-3 to TRBJ2-7, with 8 bases identical to TRBD1. The CDR3 length is 15 residues. The V and J ends lost 4 bases and 2 bases, in that order; junction bases with no gene match: 7. The germline V gene has CDR1 ENHRY and CDR2 SYGVKD. The CDR3: CAISVRTGTPYEQYF. CDR3 bases: TGTGCCATCAGTGTAAGGACAGGGACCCCCTACGAGCAGTACTTC.

This clonotype appeared a few times. The V call is TRBV18, the J call TRBJ1-1, with D uncertain. This CDR3 spans 16 amino acids. The ends were cut back, 0 bases at V and 0 bases at J, with 11 bases in the middle. The germline V gene encodes CDR1 KGHSH and CDR2 LQKENI. The CDR3 region is CASSPPGDYLNTEAFF. DNA of the CDR3: TGTGCCAGCTCACCACCGGGTGATTACTTGAACACTGAAGCTTTCTTT.

The chain recombines TRBV4-2 with TRBJ2-3; D remains ambiguous. The V gene lost 1 base and the J gene lost 5 bases, with 13 bases spanning the gap. The germline V gene has CDR1 LGHNA and CDR2 YNFKEQ. The length of the CDR3 is 15 residues. The CDR3 loop reads CASSQVVGIQDTQYF. The CDR3 DNA reads TGTGCCAGCAGCCAAGTGGTTGGCATTCAAGATACGCAGTATTTT.

V gene TRBV7-2 combines with J gene TRBJ2-3; 9 positions match TRBD2. This CDR3 is built from 15 residues. Germline assignment: CDR1 SGHTA and CDR2 FQGNSA. J gave up 0 bases and V 8 bases, and 6 bases lay outside the gene matches. The CDR3 region is CASSFSGGSTDTQYF. CDR3 DNA sequence: TGTGCCAGCTCCTTTAGCGGGGGTAGCACAGATACGCAGTATTTT. The whole variable domain, filled in from reference TRBV7-2 and TRBJ2-3, reads GAGVSQSPSNKVTEKGKDVELRCDPISGHTALYWYRQSLGQGLEFLIYFQGNSAPDKSGLPSDRFSAERTGGSVSTLTIQRTQQEDSAVYLCASSFSGGSTDTQYFGPGTRLTVL.

This clonotype appeared a few times. The rearrangement uses TRBV20-1 and TRBJ2-3; TRBD2 might be the D (6 bases). Between the trimmed V and J ends, which lost 6 bases and 9 bases, there was a span of 22 bases. This CDR3 spans 14 amino acids. Germline V gene lookup returns CDR1 DFQATT and CDR2 SNEGSKA (reference sequence). In nucleotides, the CDR3 is TGCAGTGCCCACACAGGCGGTAGCCGGGGGACGCAGTATTTT. Translated, it gives CSAHTGGSRGTQYF.

The chain carries TRBV9 and TRBJ2-3; D remains unclear. V was clipped by 1 base and J by 1 base, with 7 bases between them. This CDR3 is 14 amino acids long. Per the germline V gene, CDR1 is SGDLS and CDR2 is YYNGEE. The CDR3 nucleotides read TGTGCCAGCAGCGTATTCGAACGCACAGATACGCAGTATTTT. As protein: CASSVFERTDTQYF.

This chain uses TRBV12-3 or TRBV12-4 with TRBJ1-1, with unresolved D. The CDR3 covers 14 residues. The V gene lost 3 bases and the J gene lost 5 bases, with 13 bases spanning the gap. The CDR3 DNA follows: TGTGCCAGCAGTTTTTGGGGAGGTTCGACTGAAGCTTTCTTT. It is translated as CASSFWGGSTEAFF.

The chain has TRBV4-2 and TRBJ2-7, with 7 nucleotides matching TRBD1. CDR1 and CDR2 from the germline V gene are LGHNA and YNFKEQ. CDR3 length equals 15 residues. V gave up 0 bases and J gave up 3 bases; unmatched junction bases: 5. CDR3 coding DNA: TGTGCCAGCAGCCAAGACGCGGCAGGGGGCTACGAGCAGTACTTC. Its protein is CASSQDAAGGYEQYF.

This clonotype was recorded a few times. The chain recombines TRBV12-3 or TRBV12-4 with TRBJ2-7; 13 nucleotides match TRBD2. Unmatched junction bases numbered 4, after V lost 5 bases and J lost 6 bases. The CDR3 contains 14 residues. The CDR3 reads CASSRRLAGGEQYF. CDR3 nucleotide sequence: TGTGCCAGCAGTCGCCGACTAGCGGGGGGCGAGCAGTACTTC.

This clonotype turned up a few times. The chain carries TRBV29-1 and TRBJ1-1; no firm D call. CDR3 length equals 11 residues. In germline, CDR1 is SQVTM, CDR2 ANQGSEA. The V gene lost 4 bases and the J gene lost 4 bases, with 7 bases spanning the gap. The CDR3 DNA reads TGCAGCGTTGGTGGTGTCACTGAAGCTTTCTTT. Its protein is CSVGGVTEAFF.

In DNA form, the CDR3 reads TGCAGTGCTACCTTCGGACTAGCGGGGGGAGCGAACACCGGGGAGCTGTTTTTT. Its translation is CSATFGLAGGANTGELFF. The chain joins TRBV20-1 to TRBJ2-2, with 14 nucleotides matching TRBD2. This CDR3 has 18 amino acids. J lost 0 bases, V lost 4 bases, and 7 bases had no gene match. Germline V gene data show CDR1 as DFQATT and CDR2 as SNEGSKA (reference sequence).

The chain is built from TRBV7-2 and TRBJ1-5; D is undetermined. The CDR3 runs to 13 residues. V was clipped by 5 bases and J by 3 bases, with 8 bases between them. Germline CDR1 reads SGHTA; CDR2 reads FQGNSA. The CDR3 protein is CASSPTVNQPQHF. The CDR3 DNA sequence: TGTGCCAGCAGCCCAACTGTCAATCAGCCCCAGCATTTT.

In DNA form, the CDR3 reads TGTGCCAGCAGCTCCTCTAGCGGGGGTTACAATGAGCAGTTCTTC. This gives the protein CASSSSSGGYNEQFF. The gene calls are TRBV7-3 and TRBJ2-1, with 10 bases fitting TRBD2. V shed 4 bases and J 4 bases; nucleotides not matched to a gene: 4. From germline, CDR1 is SGHTA and CDR2 FQGTGA. The CDR3 spans 15 residues.

V gene TRBV25-1 combines with J gene TRBJ2-1; D call uncertain. With 1 base removed from V and 4 bases from J, the gap between germline ends came to 17 bases. Germline CDR1 MGHDK, CDR2 SYGVNS. The CDR3 covers 17 residues. The CDR3 reads CASSESVGQPLYNEQFF. The CDR3 DNA follows: TGTGCCAGCAGTGAATCAGTAGGGCAGCCACTTTACAATGAGCAGTTCTTC.

A remark on this clonotype: Germline is not matched at one junction end, which may reflect a read error. V is TRBV7-6 and J is TRBJ2-1, with TRBD2 matching 9 bases. Germline V gives CDR1 SGHVS, CDR2 FNYEAQ. The CDR3 contains 17 residues. In DNA form, the CDR3 reads TGTGCCACCAGCCCCCGACTAGCGGACTACTCCTACAATGAGCAGTTCTTC. Protein: CATSPRLADYSYNEQFF.

The rearrangement uses TRBV25-1 and TRBJ2-1; D possibly corresponds to TRBD1 (6 bases). The germline CDR1 and CDR2 sequences are MGHDK and SYGVNS. V lost 2 bases and J lost 3, with 14 bases in between. CDR3 length equals 16 residues. The CDR3: CASSEHGTISYNEQFF. In DNA, the CDR3 is TGTGCCAGCAGTGAACATGGGACAATAAGCTACAATGAGCAGTTCTTC.

The gene calls are TRBV15 and TRBJ2-5; no reliable D call. V lost 1 base, J lost 7 bases, and 4 bases lay in between. This CDR3 comprises 11 residues. Germline-derived CDR1 and CDR2 are LNHNV and YYDKDF (reference sequence). CDR3 region: CATSRGRTQYF. CDR3 sequence (DNA): TGTGCCACCAGCAGAGGGAGGACCCAGTACTTC.

In this sample, this clonotype turned up a few times. This chain joins TRBV12-3 or TRBV12-4 and TRBJ2-5; TRBD2 matches 8 bases. V was pared by 5 bases and J by 5 bases, with 16 bases of the junction left unmatched. The CDR3 runs to 17 residues. The CDR3 region has the DNA TGTGCCAGCAGTGACTCGGGCGGGAGCGGGAGTACGGAGACCCAGTACTTC. Its protein product is CASSDSGGSGSTETQYF.

V gene TRBV12-3 or TRBV12-4 combines with J gene TRBJ1-6; D is possibly TRBD1 (5 bases). The V end lost 6 bases, the J end lost 14 bases, and 11 bases lay between the germline ends. The CDR3 sequence is 11 residues long. CDR3 sequence reads: CASSRLGALHF. The DNA for the CDR3 is TGTGCCAGCAGCCGTTTGGGGGCCCTCCACTTT.

V is TRBV12-3 or TRBV12-4 and J is TRBJ1-6; 7 bases are shared with TRBD1. This CDR3 region has 14 residues. V gave up 6 bases and J gave up 6 bases; unmatched junction bases: 5. The CDR3 coding sequence is TGTGCCAGCAGCCGACAGGGTGGTAATTCACCCCTCCACTTT. It codes for CASSRQGGNSPLHF.

The chain joins TRBV24-1 to TRBJ2-7, with D perhaps matching TRBD1 or TRBD2 (5 bases each). This CDR3 region has 15 residues. In germline, CDR1 is KGHDR, CDR2 SFDVKD. Trimming left V 9 bases short and J 3 bases short, with 20 bases between. Written as DNA, the CDR3 is TGTGCCACCCCCACTGGGGGTAATCACATCTACGAGCAGTACTTC. This codes for CATPTGGNHIYEQYF.